The 30 T cell receptor beta chains below all came from one sample that was sequenced in a study (dated by TCRdb to 2014 to 2015). Library generation was performed with 5' RACE. Sequencing relied on an Illumina MiSeq. TCRdb itself trimmed the public reads at Q25 with fastp, ran MiXCR and retained productive beta chains. Here each entry gathers all rows of one CDR3 protein and keeps the most common genes and DNA. The sample table shows tens of thousands of distinct CDR3 sequences, and less than 25% are seen once. The ten largest make up about 4% of the sample. CD4+CD25+CD127-/low cells were isolated as Tregs. The sample taken for sequencing was Tregs sorted from blood. Receptors were obtained from a female donor with breast cancer.

The genes are TRBV7-3 and TRBJ1-4, with TRBD1 as a possible D gene (6 bases). Germline V lookup: CDR1 SGHTA, CDR2 FQGTGA. The CDR3 loop spans 15 amino acids. The V end lost 0 bases, the J end lost 5 bases, and 10 bases lay between the germline ends. The CDR3 nucleotides read TGTGCCAGCAGCTTAACGGGGGGCCCGAATGAAAAACTGTTTTTT. It translates to CASSLTGGPNEKLFF.

Many counts were recorded for this clonotype. The chain couples TRBV4-2 to TRBJ2-2, with D uncertain. The germline V and J ends were trimmed by 1 base and 8 bases, with 8 bases remaining between them. The CDR3 length is 13 residues. CDR1 and CDR2 (germline): LGHNA, YNFKEQ. The CDR3: CASSQVSDGELFF. The CDR3 bases are TGTGCCAGCAGCCAAGTGAGCGATGGGGAGCTGTTTTTT.

A remark on this clonotype: One base away lies a much larger clone, so this may be a sequencing read error. Here the CDR3 reads CASSQRSGTRNRPQHF. CDR3 bases: TGCGCCAGCAGCCAACGATCAGGGACCCGCAATCGGCCCCAGCATTTT. This chain links TRBV4-1 with TRBJ1-5; tentatively, D is TRBD1 (5 bases). CDR1 is MGHRA, CDR2 YSYEKL, per germline. The CDR3 contains 16 residues.

A remark on this clonotype: A much larger clone differs from this one at a single base, so this may be a read error. The rearrangement links TRBV9 to TRBJ1-1; D is perhaps TRBD1 (5 bases). The CDR3 sequence is 17 residues long. CDR1 is SGDLS and CDR2 is YYNGEE in the germline V gene. The CDR3 DNA is TGTGCCAGCAGCGCCCATCTAGCCAGGGTTATGACCACTGAAGCTCTCTTT. Protein: CASSAHLARVMTTEALF.

A few counts support this clonotype. The V and J genes are TRBV5-1 and TRBJ2-5; D not certain. CDR3 size: 12 residues. The germline gives CDR1 SGHRS, CDR2 YFSETQ. Trimming shortened V by 0 bases and J by 3 bases, and 3 bases separated the two germline ends. The CDR3 DNA sequence: TGCGCCAGCAGCTTGGGGGAAGAGACCCAGTACTTC. The encoded protein is CASSLGEETQYF.

The gene calls are TRBV9 and TRBJ2-1; 11 bases match TRBD2. Germline CDR1 reads SGDLS; CDR2 reads YYNGEE. The trim removed 4 bases at V and 6 bases at J, leaving 6 bases unmatched. The CDR3 is 15 residues long. CDR3 bases: TGTGCCAGCAGCCATACTAGCGGGAGTCTCAATGAGCAGTTCTTC. The encoded protein is CASSHTSGSLNEQFF.

The chain links TRBV28 to TRBJ2-3, with D unresolved. V was shortened by 8 bases and J by 1 base, with 7 bases between the two germline ends. This CDR3 has 12 residues. The germline CDR1 and CDR2 sequences are MDHEN and SYDVKM. The DNA of the CDR3 is TGTGCCAGCGGGGATCGCACAGATACGCAGTATTTT. This sequence encodes CASGDRTDTQYF.

This clonotype was counted between two and nine times. V gene TRBV12-3 or TRBV12-4 combines with J gene TRBJ2-3, with 14 bases fitting TRBD2. This CDR3 has 16 amino acids. Germline trimming cut 5 bases from V and 8 bases from J; bases unmatched to any gene: 9. CDR3 nucleotides: TGTGCCAGCAGTCGCCGGGGACTAGCGGGGGTTATTACGCAGTATTTT. Its translation: CASSRRGLAGVITQYF.

Notes on this clonotype: One end of the junction fails to match germline, which may point to a read error. J is TRBJ2-1 and V is TRBV9, with TRBD2 identical over 8 bases. From germline, CDR1 is SGDLS and CDR2 YYNGEE. This CDR3 spans 16 amino acids. This chain's CDR3 is CASGVEPGLEGSEQFF. CDR3 coding DNA: TGTGCCAGCGGCGTAGAGCCGGGACTAGAAGGGAGTGAGCAGTTCTTC.

This clonotype came up many times. The germline gene is not matched at one end of the junction; a read error may be the cause. The chain carries TRBV5-1 and TRBJ2-7, with D possibly TRBD2 on 5 matching bases. In germline, CDR1 is SGHRS, CDR2 YFSETQ. The length of the CDR3 is 13 residues. The CDR3 sequence is CAGSLDASTEQYF. CDR3 coding DNA: TGCGCCGGCAGCTTGGATGCTAGCACCGAGCAGTACTTC.

The genes are TRBV7-9 and TRBJ2-1, with 10 bases identical to TRBD2. The CDR3 length is 14 residues. V was pared by 2 bases and J by 7 bases, with 2 bases of the junction left unmatched. Germline V lookup: CDR1 SEHNR, CDR2 FQNEAQ (reference sequence). In DNA, the CDR3 is TGTGCCAGCAGCTTACTAGCGGGAGAAAATGAGCAGTTCTTC. Translating gives CASSLLAGENEQFF.

This clonotype was seen a handful of times. The V and J genes are TRBV5-1 and TRBJ1-1; possible D gene TRBD1, 6 bases. V was clipped by 4 bases and J by 4 bases, with 17 bases between them. CDR3 length: 15 residues. From germline, CDR1 is SGHRS and CDR2 YFSETQ. CDR3 loop: CASSISGTRGTEAFF. In DNA, the CDR3 is TGCGCCAGCAGCATATCCGGGACCAGGGGCACTGAAGCTTTCTTT.

Comments on this clonotype: The junction departs from the called germline gene at one end, perhaps through a read error. This rearrangement joins TRBV7-3 to TRBJ2-3; 9 nucleotides align to TRBD1. Germline V gene lookup returns CDR1 SGHTA and CDR2 FQGTGA. The CDR3 runs to 15 residues. CDR3 nucleotide sequence: TGTGCCGGCAGCTACACCGGGACAGGGAGAGATACGCAGTATTTT. As protein: CAGSYTGTGRDTQYF.

This clonotype was seen a few times. The chain joins TRBV4-1 to TRBJ2-2, with D possibly TRBD1 on 6 matching bases. Germline assignment: CDR1 MGHRA and CDR2 YSYEKL. The CDR3 is 16 amino acids. V was shortened by 0 bases and J by 2 bases, with 10 bases between the two germline ends. CDR3 bases: TGCGCCAGCAGCCAAGAAGGACAGAAAAACACCGGGGAGCTGTTTTTT. Encoded protein: CASSQEGQKNTGELFF.

This clonotype has a handful of counts. This chain connects TRBV7-9 to TRBJ1-3; D remains unclear. The V gene's germline CDR1 is SEHNR and CDR2 FQNEAQ (reference sequence). V was clipped by 5 bases and J by 1 base, with 6 bases between them. The length of the CDR3 is 13 residues. The CDR3 region has the DNA TGTGCCAGCAGCAAAAGTTCTGGAAACACCATATATTTT. The encoded protein is CASSKSSGNTIYF.

The rearrangement uses TRBV12-3 or TRBV12-4 and TRBJ2-7; tentative D call: TRBD2 (6 bases). The CDR3 runs to 14 residues. Trimming shortened V by 6 bases and J by 2 bases, and 14 bases separated the two germline ends. The CDR3 bases are TGTGCCAGCAGCCCCCGGAGGGACCCCTACGAGCAGTACTTC. This codes for CASSPRRDPYEQYF.

The chain has TRBV20-1 and TRBJ2-7, with 11 bases aligning to TRBD2. The CDR3 covers 15 residues. The V and J ends lost 3 bases and 5 bases, in that order; junction bases with no gene match: 9. The V gene's germline CDR1 is DFQATT and CDR2 SNEGSKA (reference sequence). The CDR3 sequence is CSASTPTSGNHEQYF. Written as DNA, the CDR3 is TGCAGTGCTAGTACCCCGACTAGCGGGAATCACGAGCAGTACTTC.

The genes are TRBV30 and TRBJ2-3; 8 bases agree with TRBD2. CDR3 length: 14 amino acids. The germline gives CDR1 GTSNPN, CDR2 SVGIG (reference sequence). The ends lost 4 bases at V and 6 bases at J; junction bases unmatched: 9. In nucleotides, the CDR3 is TGTGCCTGGAAACCCAGCGGGAGTGTGGATACGCAGTATTTT. This encodes CAWKPSGSVDTQYF.

This clonotype occurred a few times. The chain joins TRBV4-3 to TRBJ1-1; D might be TRBD1 (6 bases). The CDR3 has 15 amino acids. The V gene's germline CDR1 is LGHNA and CDR2 YSLEER. Deletions cut 1 base from V and 3 bases from J, with 12 bases between. The CDR3 reads CASSQVTGSYTEAFF. For the CDR3, the DNA is TGCGCCAGCAGCCAAGTCACAGGGAGTTACACTGAAGCTTTCTTT.

V gene TRBV4-3 combines with J gene TRBJ2-3; D uncertain. From germline, CDR1 is LGHNA and CDR2 YSLEER. V lost 1 base and J lost 4, with 6 bases in between. CDR3 length: 13 amino acids. The CDR3 loop is CASSQVLADTQYF. The CDR3 coding sequence is TGCGCCAGCAGCCAAGTGTTGGCAGATACGCAGTATTTT.

The CDR3 reads CASSQVSLHNEQFF. CDR3 in DNA: TGTGCCAGCTCACAAGTCTCTTTACACAATGAGCAGTTCTTC. V is TRBV18 and J is TRBJ2-1; D gene ambiguous. Trimming left V 4 bases short and J 5 bases short, with 12 bases between. The CDR3 length is 14 residues. Germline V gene sequence: CDR1 KGHSH, CDR2 LQKENI.

The genes are TRBV4-2 and TRBJ2-1, with D possibly TRBD2 on 5 matching bases. Trimming stripped 1 base from V and 1 base from J, with 14 bases between. CDR1 is LGHNA, CDR2 YNFKEQ, per germline. The CDR3 totals 17 residues. CDR3 amino acids: CASSQGVGGRSYNEQFF. CDR3 DNA sequence: TGTGCCAGCAGCCAAGGGGTGGGCGGGCGGTCCTACAATGAGCAGTTCTTC.

The chain combines TRBV15 with TRBJ2-4; D call uncertain. CDR3 length equals 14 residues. Germline V gives CDR1 LNHNV, CDR2 YYDKDF (reference sequence). The V end lost 0 bases, the J end lost 7 bases, and 10 bases lay between the germline ends. CDR3 sequence: CATSRDSIINIQYF. The CDR3 bases are TGTGCCACCAGCAGAGATTCGATCATCAACATTCAGTACTTC.

Comment on this clonotype: A junction end diverges from the germline sequence, so it may reflect a read error. The V gene is TRBV5-3, the J gene TRBJ2-1; maybe TRBD1 (6 bases). TRBV5-3 belongs to the ORF category, with a function that is uncertain. The CDR3 extends over 13 amino acids. The CDR3 sequence: CARSWTAPGRKLF. The CDR3 coding sequence is TGTGCCAGAAGCTGGACAGCCCCGGGACGGAAACTTTTC.

This clonotype showed up just a few times. V and J are TRBV12-3 or TRBV12-4 and TRBJ1-5; D is possibly TRBD1 (6 bases). CDR3 size: 14 residues. The V end lost 8 bases, the J end lost 6 bases, and 17 bases lay between the germline ends. The DNA for the CDR3 is TGTGCCAGCTGCCCCGGGGGGCGAGTTCAGCCCCAGCATTTT. Its translation: CASCPGGRVQPQHF.

This clonotype turned up a few times. This chain connects TRBV12-3 or TRBV12-4 to TRBJ1-2, with 7 nucleotides matching TRBD1. The V segment lost 5 bases and the J segment 8 bases; nucleotides outside the gene matches: 8. The CDR3 consists of 13 residues. In nucleotides, the CDR3 is TGTGCCAGCAGTCCGCAGGGGGTAACCGGCTACACCTTC. This translates into CASSPQGVTGYTF.

This clonotype came up many times. The chain employs TRBV6-5 and TRBJ1-1, with D unclear. The germline gives CDR1 MNHEY, CDR2 SVGAGI. Trimming took off 7 bases at V and 1 base at J, with 10 bases between the two ends. The CDR3 spans 13 residues. In DNA, the CDR3 is TGTGCCAGCAAGATGGTGGCGAACACTGAAGCTTTCTTT. It is translated as CASKMVANTEAFF.

As for this clonotype: At one end the junction does not follow the germline gene, possibly because of a read error. This chain uses TRBV7-3 with TRBJ2-3; 9 bases are shared with TRBD2. Germline CDR1 reads SGHTA; CDR2 reads FQGTGA. This CDR3 comprises 10 residues. The CDR3 region has the DNA TGTGCCAGCAGTATGGGGACTAGCAATTTT. Encoded protein: CASSMGTSNF.

A few counts support this clonotype. The chain joins TRBV24-1 to TRBJ2-1; tentatively, D is TRBD2 (6 bases). The CDR3 is 16 residues long. Germline V gives CDR1 KGHDR, CDR2 SFDVKD. The V end lost 3 bases, the J end lost 0 bases, and 11 bases lay between the germline ends. This chain's CDR3 is CATSDMDGSSYNEQFF. The CDR3 bases are TGTGCCACCAGTGATATGGACGGGAGCTCCTACAATGAGCAGTTCTTC.

This clonotype was detected ten times or more. The chain carries TRBV4-3 and TRBJ2-1; 8 bases agree with TRBD2. The V gene's germline CDR1 is LGHNA and CDR2 YSLEER. Germline trimming cut 4 bases from V and 9 bases from J; bases unmatched to any gene: 14. The CDR3 contains 16 residues. DNA of the CDR3: TGCGCCAGCAGCCCGGAAGCGGGAGAAGGAGTGAGTGAGCAGTTCTTC. Its protein is CASSPEAGEGVSEQFF.